The clone carrying this T cell receptor beta chain was detected a few times. Antigen: not known. Unmatched junction bases numbered 5, after V lost 1 base and J lost 0 bases. The germline gives CDR1 DFQATT, CDR2 SNEGSKA (reference sequence). The CDR3 contains 16 residues. The data originate from a study of T-cell memory formation after mild COVID-19. MiXCR was run by TCRdb on the 5' RACE reads, yielding one entry per CDR3 protein. The data contain 110,000 to 150,000 distinct CDR3 sequences, 25% of them singletons. Points from the study as a whole: CD8+ contracting clones occupied EMRA, while CD4+ ones occupied mainly CM and EM. That cross-reactive memory joined was suggested by some responding clones appearing in pre-infection memory. In second-wave clones peaking day 37, SARS-CoV-2 specificity remained unconfirmed.

The receptor comes from an adult woman who had mild COVID-19 (a few samples of this study predate the infection). Cell type and time point are not known. The sequenced material came from PBMCs or a T cell subset sorted from them (not recorded which). V is TRBV20-1 and J is TRBJ2-7, with 11 nucleotides matching TRBD2. For the CDR3, the DNA is TGCAGTGCTAGAGGCGCTAGCGGGAGGTCCTCCTACGAGCAGTACTTC. The encoded protein is CSARGASGRSSYEQYF.